These T cell receptor beta chains were read from a single sample in a study of human T cells and chemical hapten exposure. TCRdb ran MiXCR on the RACE reads and lists one entry per CDR3 protein. The repertoire has around 130,000 distinct CDR3 sequences, 10% to 15% of them found once; the top ten carry approximately 1.3%. Specimen: whole blood, collected in connection with sensitization to the hapten diphenylcyclopropenone (DPC). The receptors here all came from a woman in her forties or fifties with alopecia areata. Some clones in this sample may be carry-over from other donors' samples. The CDR3 runs from the conserved cysteine through the conserved F or W.

v_gene	j_gene	CDR3aa
TRBV28	TRBJ1-1	CASTYPSGTEAFF
TRBV29-1	TRBJ2-7	CSVEDPGAAQYF
TRBV24-1	TRBJ2-4	CATSPGQGAGAKNIQYF
TRBV6-6	TRBJ2-3	CASSYSSAADTQYF
TRBV2	TRBJ2-3	CASRTGMGTDTQYF
TRBV29-1	TRBJ2-1	CSVDNLPTYNEQFF
TRBV9	TRBJ2-3	CASSVAGTGNFISTDTQYF
TRBV18	TRBJ2-1	CASSTGSHGNEQFF
TRBV5-1	TRBJ1-4	CASSLGVATNEKLFF
TRBV5-1	TRBJ2-1	CASSRTGEDINEQFF
TRBV6-5	TRBJ2-2	CASIEGGQGSTGELFF
TRBV7-9	TRBJ1-1	CASSPQQGVNTEAFF
TRBV29-1	TRBJ2-7	CSVGPRLAGGSYEQYF
TRBV6-2/TRBV6-3	TRBJ2-3	CASSSHTDTQYF
TRBV11-2	TRBJ2-7	CASSPDRKNEQYF
TRBV28	TRBJ2-5	CASGGAGLAFQETQYF
TRBV3-1	TRBJ1-1	CASSLGARTAFF
TRBV11-2	TRBJ2-7	CASSFGLEFALVEQYF
TRBV6-2/TRBV6-3	TRBJ2-7	CASSYVLAGGSYEQYF
TRBV6-1	TRBJ2-2	CASSEWGRTGELFF
TRBV29-1	TRBJ2-5	CSVGTAQETQYF
TRBV7-8	TRBJ2-2	CASSLRDREVAGELFF
TRBV14	TRBJ1-1	CASSPQGYTEAFF
TRBV20-1	TRBJ1-2	CSARARESQAF
TRBV5-4	TRBJ2-7	CASSTKAGDYEQYF
TRBV20-1	TRBJ2-5	CSARGGGSQETQYF
TRBV29-1	TRBJ1-1	CSGGEGMNTEAFF
TRBV5-1	TRBJ1-2	CASGDRWFTF
TRBV6-5	TRBJ2-3	CASSYLSGGPDTQYF
TRBV18	TRBJ2-6	CASSPAGTGAGANVLTF
TRBV4-3	TRBJ2-1	CASSQSRGLAGGEQFF
TRBV29-1	TRBJ2-5	CSVQGSTETQYF
TRBV18	TRBJ2-7	CASSDGIEQYF
TRBV28	TRBJ2-2	CASSLGGFPGELFF
TRBV7-9	TRBJ2-7	CASSLAPIYEQYF
TRBV6-1	TRBJ1-5	CASRGQGDQPQHF
TRBV4-1	TRBJ1-4	CASTKTPGQESFNEKLFF
TRBV7-3	TRBJ1-6	CASSLQEDSPLHF
TRBV20-1	TRBJ2-1	CSARQTSGSKNEQFF
TRBV12-3/TRBV12-4	TRBJ1-4	CASSRHRASTNEKLFF
TRBV12-3/TRBV12-4	TRBJ2-1	CASSQGHQFF
TRBV20-1	TRBJ2-5	CSARVRAETQYF
TRBV6-2/TRBV6-3	TRBJ2-5	CASSALPGNQETQYF
TRBV7-3	TRBJ1-1	CASSLATSAPGEAFF
TRBV12-3/TRBV12-4	TRBJ1-3	CASSLGPGGGTIYF
TRBV7-8	TRBJ2-5	CASKSFHGREETQYF
TRBV18	TRBJ2-5	CASSPPSGGETQYF